These 3 T cell receptor beta chains share one sample of origin, sequenced in a study of T cell changes during pregnancy in multiple sclerosis. Profiling relied on immunoSEQ multiplex PCR, and the TCRdb table lists in-frame clones only, not all of them. The table has around 60,000 clones, 80% to 95% seen once. This specimen was peripheral blood, taken in the second trimester of pregnancy. The receptor source for this set is a female donor with multiple sclerosis, enrolled in a pregnancy study.

The V and J genes are TRBV11-3 and TRBJ2-5, with a possible D match to TRBD1 (5 bases). Germline CDR1 reads SGHNT; CDR2 reads YENEEA. V was pared by 1 base and J by 3 bases, with 12 bases between. The CDR3 is 15 residues long. The CDR3: CASSLGGRVEETQYF. Written as DNA, the CDR3 is TGTGCCAGCAGCTTAGGAGGCAGGGTGGAAGAGACCCAGTACTTC.

V and J are TRBV28 and TRBJ2-7; D uncertain. The length of the CDR3 is 10 residues. The germline gives CDR1 MDHEN, CDR2 SYDVKM. The V end lost 6 bases, the J end lost 7 bases, and 7 bases lay between the germline ends. CDR3 in amino acids: CASREREQYF. The CDR3 DNA follows: TGTGCCAGCAGAGAGAGGGAGCAGTACTTC.

This chain connects TRBV6-1 to TRBJ2-2; D not certain. CDR3 length: 16 residues. With 2 bases removed from V and 4 bases from J, the gap between germline ends came to 14 bases. The germline V gene has CDR1 MNHNS and CDR2 SASEGT. CDR3 coding DNA: TGTGCCAGCAGTGAACTCGGGTACCTTGGCACCGGGGAGCTGTTTTTT. Its translation is CASSELGYLGTGELFF.